The clone carrying this TCR beta chain was detected ten times or more. Its specificity is not known. These data are taken from a study of T-cell memory formation after mild COVID-19. Findings and limits, study-wide: Day 15 to 85 contracting clones showed balanced CD4/CD8; day 15 to 37 expanders favored CD4+. Pre-infection memory showed some responding clones, and this suggested that cross-reactive memory joined.

TCRdb redid the calling of the 5' RACE reads with MiXCR, one entry per CDR3 protein. Among 40,000 to 60,000 distinct CDR3 sequences listed, approximately 12% were seen once. CDR3 size: 15 residues. Per the germline V gene, CDR1 is SGHRS and CDR2 is YFSETQ. After removal of 0 bases from V and 5 bases from J, the junction contained 4 bases not matched to a gene. The chain uses TRBV5-1 and TRBJ2-5, with 10 bases identical to TRBD2. This TCR was sampled from a man between 18 and 29 years old who had mild COVID-19 (a few samples of this study predate the infection). Cell type and time point are not known. Sequenced: PBMCs or a T cell subset sorted from them (not recorded which). CDR3 sequence reads: CASSLGVAGGETQYF. The DNA of the CDR3 is TGCGCCAGCAGCTTGGGAGTAGCGGGGGGCGAGACCCAGTACTTC. The complete variable domain, with remaining parts taken from reference TRBV5-1 and TRBJ2-5, reads KAGVTQTPRYLIKTRGQQVTLSCSPISGHRSVSWYQQTPGQGLQFLFEYFSETQRNKGNFPGRFSGRQFSNSRSEMNVSTLELGDSALYLCASSLGVAGGETQYFGPGTRLLVL.